This section outlines one T cell receptor beta chain sequence together with its context. Its antigen is as yet unknown. This entry is derived from a study of beta chain features in type 1 diabetes. Study at large: The patients were much like the healthy donors in age, gender and cell yields.

This CDR3 region has 16 residues. From germline, CDR1 is GTSNPN and CDR2 SVGIG (reference sequence). Trimming stripped 0 bases from V and 6 bases from J, with 18 bases between. By way of CD45RO/CCR7/CD25/CD127/CD95/CD27, the CD4+ regulatory, stem cell-like memory, central memory and naive cells were sorted. Study findings and constraints: TCRB CDR3s from Type 1 diabetes patients were moderately but significantly shorter in all four CD4+ subsets. Compared with healthy donors, patients appeared to share more similar naive, central memory and regulatory TCRB repertoires. In cDNA sequencing, cells with high TCR expression could be over-represented.

The entirety of the isolated RNA underwent reverse transcription, so expressed TCRB transcripts were sequenced. Produced via immunoSEQ multiplex PCR; TCRdb's table is partial and in-frame only. This sample has about 240,000 clones, with about 15% found just once. The material sequenced was naive CD4+ T cells from blood. This receptor was taken from a man aged 25 to 40 with type 1 diabetes. The rearrangement joins TRBV30 to TRBJ1-5; D possibly corresponds to TRBD1 (5 bases). The chain's CDR3 is CAWSVRGGLGIQPQHF. CDR3 in DNA: TGTGCCTGGAGTGTACGGGGGGGGTTGGGGATTCAGCCCCAGCATTTT.